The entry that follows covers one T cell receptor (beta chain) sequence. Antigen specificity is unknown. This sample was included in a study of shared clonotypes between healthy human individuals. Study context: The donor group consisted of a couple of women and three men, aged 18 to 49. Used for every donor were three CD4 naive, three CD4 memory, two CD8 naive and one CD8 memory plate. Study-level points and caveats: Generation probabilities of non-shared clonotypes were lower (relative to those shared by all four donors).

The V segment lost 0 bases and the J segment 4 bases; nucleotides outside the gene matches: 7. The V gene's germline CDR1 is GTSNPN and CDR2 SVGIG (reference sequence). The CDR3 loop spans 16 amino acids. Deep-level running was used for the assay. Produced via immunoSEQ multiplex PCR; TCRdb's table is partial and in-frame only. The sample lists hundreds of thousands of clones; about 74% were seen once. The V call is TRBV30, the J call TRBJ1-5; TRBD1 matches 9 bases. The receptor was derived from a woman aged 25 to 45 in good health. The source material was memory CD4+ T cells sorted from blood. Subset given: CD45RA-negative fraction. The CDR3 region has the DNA TGTGCCTGGAGTGTAGGGGGACAGGGAGAAAATCAGCCCCAGCATTTT. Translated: CAWSVGGQGENQPQHF.